This is a list of T cell receptor beta chains from one sample in a study of blood T cell repertoires in COVID-19. Clones were sequenced by immunoSEQ multiplex PCR, and TCRdb holds only the in-frame ones, with some missing. The sample lists 35,000 to 40,000 clones; approximately 84% were seen once. The sample consisted of peripheral blood. These receptor sequences come from an elderly man with active or convalescent COVID-19. CDR3s include the opening cysteine and the closing phenylalanine or tryptophan. The order of the fields is CDR3 protein, CDR3 DNA, D gene, J gene, V gene, clone size, CDR3 length. D genes are given only for firm matches. Clone size is stated in some rows and not others, as once, few, many or a class when expanded.

CASMTSGDSDTQYF | TGTGCCAGCATGACTAGCGGGGACTCAGATACGCAGTATTTT | TRBD2 | TRBJ2-3 | TRBV2 | - | 14
CASSTSGLSTDTQYF | TGTGCCAGCTCAACTTCGGGACTCTCCACAGATACGCAGTATTTT | - | TRBJ2-3 | TRBV18 | - | 15
CASSQDRTSPYQETQYF | TGTGCCAGCAGCCAGGACCGGACAAGCCCGTACCAAGAGACCCAGTACTTC | - | TRBJ2-5 | TRBV4-2 | - | 17
CASSHARDRGNEKLFF | TGCGCCAGCAGCCACGCACGGGACAGGGGAAATGAAAAACTGTTTTTT | TRBD1 | TRBJ1-4 | TRBV4-1 | - | 16
CASSKREGPEQFF | TGTGCCAGTAGTAAGCGGGAGGGCCCTGAGCAGTTCTTC | TRBD2 | TRBJ2-1 | TRBV19 | - | 13
CASSQGDRESGYTF | TGTGCCAGCAGCCAAGGCGACAGGGAAAGTGGCTACACCTTC | TRBD1 | TRBJ1-2 | TRBV3-1/TRBV3-2 | - | 14
CASIQKGDGYTF | TGTGCCAGCATCCAAAAAGGGGATGGCTACACCTTC | - | TRBJ1-2 | TRBV21-1 | - | 12
CASSLASNEKLFF | TGTGCCAGCAGTTTGGCCTCTAATGAAAAACTGTTTTTT | - | TRBJ1-4 | TRBV12-3/TRBV12-4 | - | 13
CASSRIGTGNFRGNEQFF | TGTGCCAGCAGCCGGATCGGGACAGGGAATTTTCGAGGCAATGAGCAGTTCTTC | TRBD1 | TRBJ2-1 | TRBV9 | - | 18
CASSATQTSGGPREQFF | TGTGCCAGCAGCGCAACACAGACTAGCGGGGGGCCTCGTGAGCAGTTCTTC | TRBD2 | TRBJ2-1 | TRBV11-3 | - | 17
CSASGDYGYTF | TGCAGTGCTAGTGGAGACTATGGCTACACCTTC | - | TRBJ1-2 | TRBV20-1 | - | 11
CASSIGQGMETQYF | TGTGCCAGTAGTATAGGACAGGGGATGGAGACCCAGTACTTC | TRBD1 | TRBJ2-5 | TRBV19 | - | 14
CATSRDYSNQPQHF | TGTGCCACCAGCAGAGATTATAGCAATCAGCCCCAGCATTTT | - | TRBJ1-5 | TRBV15 | - | 14
CASKSVDRAGAAQHF | TGTGCCAGCAAGTCCGTTGACAGGGCCGGGGCGGCCCAGCATTTT | TRBD1 | TRBJ1-5 | TRBV28 | - | 15
CASSLALNTEAFF | TGTGCCAGCAGCCTGGCATTGAACACTGAAGCTTTCTTT | - | TRBJ1-1 | TRBV11-2 | many | 13
CASTGGSYGYTF | TGTGCCAGCACCGGGGGAAGCTATGGCTACACCTTC | - | TRBJ1-2 | TRBV6-6 | - | 12
CASSLSGGGYTF | TGTGCCAGCAGTTTATCGGGGGGTGGCTACACCTTC | - | TRBJ1-2 | TRBV27 | - | 12
CSVGDRDQPQHF | TGCAGCGTTGGGGACAGGGATCAGCCCCAGCATTTT | TRBD1 | TRBJ1-5 | TRBV29-1 | once | 12
CAWSVKGTALSGANVLTF | TGTGCCTGGAGTGTTAAGGGGACAGCCCTTTCTGGGGCCAACGTCCTGACTTTC | TRBD1 | TRBJ2-6 | TRBV30 | - | 18
CASSTLGQGTDTQYF | TGTGCCAGTAGCACCCTAGGACAGGGCACAGATACGCAGTATTTT | TRBD1 | TRBJ2-3 | TRBV19 | medium-sized | 15
CASSPRSDEAFF | TGTGCCAGCAGCCCCCGGAGCGACGAAGCTTTCTTT | - | TRBJ1-1 | TRBV7-2 | - | 12
CASSQEGRVLFF | TGTGCCAGCAGCCAGGAGGGTCGGGTACTGTTTTTT | - | TRBJ1-4 | TRBV13 | - | 12
CASSQDGTGGRGYTF | TGTGCCAGCAGCCAAGACGGGACAGGGGGTAGAGGCTACACCTTC | TRBD1 | TRBJ1-2 | TRBV3-1/TRBV3-2 | - | 15
CASSTRTTGYTF | TGTGCCAGCAGCACTAGGACCACTGGCTACACCTTC | - | TRBJ1-2 | TRBV9 | - | 12
CASSLAGGGGTDTQYF | TGTGCCAGCAGCCTAGCGGGAGGAGGTGGTACAGATACGCAGTATTTT | TRBD2 | TRBJ2-3 | TRBV7-2 | - | 16
CASSHGTGGGEQYF | TGCGCCAGCAGCCACGGGACAGGGGGAGGAGAGCAGTACTTC | TRBD1 | TRBJ2-7 | TRBV4-3 | - | 14
CASITDMNTEAFF | TGTGCCAGCATAACGGACATGAACACTGAAGCTTTCTTT | - | TRBJ1-1 | TRBV25-1 | - | 13
CASSPNGGDEQYF | TGTGCCAGCTCACCAAACGGCGGCGACGAGCAGTACTTC | - | TRBJ2-7 | TRBV18 | - | 13
CASRPGGGGYTF | TGTGCCAGCAGGCCCGGGGGGGGTGGCTACACCTTC | - | TRBJ1-2 | TRBV12-3/TRBV12-4 | - | 12
CASSLDRKETQYF | TGCGCCAGCAGCCTGGACAGAAAAGAGACCCAGTACTTC | - | TRBJ2-5 | TRBV4-3 | - | 13
CASSVRTGVTGELFF | TGTGCCAGCAGCGTAAGGACAGGGGTCACCGGGGAGCTGTTTTTT | TRBD1 | TRBJ2-2 | TRBV9 | - | 15
CASRQPPGLVLSYEQYF | TGTGCCAGCAGGCAACCTCCGGGACTGGTATTATCCTACGAGCAGTACTTC | - | TRBJ2-7 | TRBV2 | - | 17
CATSDLQGCFQPQHF | TGTGCCACCAGTGACCTACAGGGTTGTTTTCAGCCCCAGCATTTT | - | TRBJ1-5 | TRBV24-1 | - | 15
CASTGRNYGYTF | TGTGCCAGCACGGGGAGAAACTATGGCTACACCTTC | - | TRBJ1-2 | TRBV6-5 | - | 12
CASSQTSADTQYF | TGTGCCAGCAGTCAAACTAGCGCCGATACGCAGTATTTT | TRBD2 | TRBJ2-3 | TRBV6-4 | - | 13
CASSVLNQPQHF | TGTGCCAGCAGTGTATTGAATCAGCCCCAGCATTTT | - | TRBJ1-5 | TRBV2 | few | 12
CATLHPRGGQGETQYF | TGTGCCACCCTACATCCACGCGGGGGGCAGGGAGAGACCCAGTACTTC | TRBD2 | TRBJ2-5 | TRBV24-1 | - | 16
CASSYSGPTGDEKLFF | TGTGCCAGCAGTTACTCAGGGCCTACAGGGGATGAAAAACTGTTTTTT | TRBD1 | TRBJ1-4 | TRBV6-5 | - | 16
CASSRTGRSGNTIYF | TGTGCCAGCAGCCGGACAGGGCGCTCTGGAAACACCATATATTTT | TRBD1 | TRBJ1-3 | TRBV11-3 | - | 15
CASSPDGGPGEQYF | TGTGCCAGCAGCCCCGACGGGGGGCCGGGCGAGCAGTACTTC | - | TRBJ2-7 | TRBV7-3 | - | 14
CASSSDPGQGLSYGYTF | TGCGCCAGCAGCTCTGACCCAGGACAGGGATTAAGCTATGGCTACACCTTC | TRBD1 | TRBJ1-2 | TRBV5-1 | - | 17